The rows below give T cell receptor beta chains drawn from one sample of a study of cytomegalovirus exposure and HLA in healthy donors. Sequenced by immunoSEQ multiplex PCR; TCRdb stores in-frame clones only, minus some. Here the sample spans some 160,000 clones, around three quarters being singletons. The sample taken for sequencing was PBMCs. These receptors came from a woman aged 40 to 50 in good health and CMV-seronegative. Each CDR3 is given with its conserved first and last residue. A D gene is named only where the DNA matches it firmly. A clone size is listed for some rows: how often the clone was seen (once, few, many), or a class if it is expanded.

V: TRBV28
size: NA
J: TRBJ1-1
D: NA
CDR3: CASNPAGVEAFF
DNA: TGTGCCAGCAACCCGGCGGGGGTTGAAGCTTTCTTT

V: TRBV5-1
size: NA
J: TRBJ1-1
D: TRBD1
CDR3: CASSPYQGAYTEAFF
DNA: TGCGCCAGCAGCCCCTACCAGGGGGCTTATACTGAAGCTTTCTTT

V: TRBV19
size: NA
J: TRBJ1-2
D: TRBD1
CDR3: CASSPGQEYGNYGYTF
DNA: TGTGCCAGTAGTCCCGGACAGGAATACGGTAACTATGGCTACACCTTC

V: TRBV4-1
size: NA
J: TRBJ1-2
D: NA
CDR3: CASSQGLRELAGYTF
DNA: TGCGCCAGCAGCCAGGGCCTCAGGGAACTGGCTGGCTACACCTTC

V: TRBV7-8
size: NA
J: TRBJ1-5
D: TRBD1
CDR3: CASSLTMTGGGNLPQHF
DNA: TGTGCCAGCAGCTTAACCATGACAGGGGGTGGGAATCTGCCCCAGCATTTT

V: TRBV6-4
size: NA
J: TRBJ1-2
D: TRBD1
CDR3: CASSHTGTGNYGYTF
DNA: TGTGCCAGCAGTCACACTGGGACAGGGAACTATGGCTACACCTTC

V: TRBV6-1
size: few
J: TRBJ1-5
D: TRBD1
CDR3: CASSDGQAGQPQHF
DNA: TGTGCCAGCAGTGACGGACAGGCAGGTCAGCCCCAGCATTTT

V: TRBV11-2
size: NA
J: TRBJ1-6
D: NA
CDR3: CASSSRPELLGSPLHF
DNA: TGTGCCAGCAGCTCTCGACCGGAGCTCCTCGGTTCACCCCTCCACTTT

V: TRBV7-9
size: NA
J: TRBJ1-1
D: NA
CDR3: CASSPSGRGAFF
DNA: TGTGCCAGCAGCCCATCAGGGAGGGGAGCTTTCTTT

V: TRBV27
size: NA
J: TRBJ1-2
D: TRBD1
CDR3: CASSLRMRQGNYGYTF
DNA: TGTGCCAGCAGCCTGCGGATGAGACAGGGGAACTATGGCTACACCTTC

V: TRBV2
size: once
J: TRBJ1-6
D: NA
CDR3: CASSQRGSQGYNSPLHF
DNA: TGTGCCAGCAGTCAAAGAGGGTCACAGGGCTATAATTCACCCCTCCACTTT

V: TRBV29-1
size: NA
J: TRBJ2-3
D: TRBD1
CDR3: CSVDRGHDTQYF
DNA: TGCAGCGTGGACAGGGGTCACGATACGCAGTATTTT

V: TRBV18
size: NA
J: TRBJ2-7
D: TRBD1
CDR3: CASSPPGDRLLTYEQYF
DNA: TGTGCCAGCTCACCACCAGGGGACAGGCTTCTCACCTACGAGCAGTACTTC

V: TRBV5-4
size: NA
J: TRBJ2-7
D: TRBD2
CDR3: CASSFYSGDSYEQYF
DNA: TGTGCCAGCAGCTTTTATAGCGGGGACTCCTACGAGCAGTACTTC

V: TRBV6-5
size: NA
J: TRBJ2-7
D: TRBD2
CDR3: CASSWTSGGAREQYF
DNA: TGTGCCAGCAGTTGGACTAGCGGGGGGGCTCGGGAGCAGTACTTC

V: TRBV2
size: NA
J: TRBJ2-7
D: TRBD2
CDR3: CASSDLDPLAGKQYF
DNA: TGTGCCAGCAGTGATCTCGATCCCCTAGCGGGCAAGCAGTACTTC

V: TRBV5-1
size: few
J: TRBJ1-4
D: TRBD1
CDR3: CASSLRTGANEKLFF
DNA: TGCGCCAGCAGCCTCCGGACAGGGGCTAATGAAAAACTGTTTTTT